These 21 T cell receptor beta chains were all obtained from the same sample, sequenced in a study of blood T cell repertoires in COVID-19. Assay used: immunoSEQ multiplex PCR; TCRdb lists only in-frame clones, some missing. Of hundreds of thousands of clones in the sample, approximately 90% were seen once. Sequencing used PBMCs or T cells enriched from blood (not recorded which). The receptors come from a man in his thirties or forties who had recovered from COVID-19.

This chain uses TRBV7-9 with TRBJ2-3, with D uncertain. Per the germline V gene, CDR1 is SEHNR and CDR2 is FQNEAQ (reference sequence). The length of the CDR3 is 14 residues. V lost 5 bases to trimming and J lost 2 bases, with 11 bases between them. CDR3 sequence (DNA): TGTGCCAGCAGCCCCCCTGAGAACACAGATACGCAGTATTTT. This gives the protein CASSPPENTDTQYF. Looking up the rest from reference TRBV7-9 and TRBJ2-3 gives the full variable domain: DTGVSQNPRHKITKRGQNVTFRCDPISEHNRLYWYRQTLGQGPEFLTYFQNEAQLEKSRLLSDRFSAERPKGSFSTLEIQRTEQGDSAMYLCASSPPENTDTQYFGPGTRLTVL.

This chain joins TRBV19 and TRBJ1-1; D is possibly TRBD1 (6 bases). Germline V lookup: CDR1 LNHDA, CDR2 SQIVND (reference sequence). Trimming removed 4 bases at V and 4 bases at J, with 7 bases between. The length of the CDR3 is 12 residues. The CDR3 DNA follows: TGTGCCAGTAGTACAGGGGCCACTGAAGCTTTCTTT. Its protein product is CASSTGATEAFF. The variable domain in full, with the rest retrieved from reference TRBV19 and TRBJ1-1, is DGGITQSPKYLFRKEGQNVTLSCEQNLNHDAMYWYRQDPGQGLRLIYYSQIVNDFQKGDIAEGYSVSREKKESFPLTVTSAQKNPTAFYLCASSTGATEAFFGQGTRLTVV.

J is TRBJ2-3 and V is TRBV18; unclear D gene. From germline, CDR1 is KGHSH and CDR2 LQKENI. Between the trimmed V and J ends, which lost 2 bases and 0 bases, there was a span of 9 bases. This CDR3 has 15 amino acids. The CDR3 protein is CASSPYSTSTDTQYF. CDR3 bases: TGTGCCAGCTCACCATATTCTACTAGCACAGATACGCAGTATTTT.

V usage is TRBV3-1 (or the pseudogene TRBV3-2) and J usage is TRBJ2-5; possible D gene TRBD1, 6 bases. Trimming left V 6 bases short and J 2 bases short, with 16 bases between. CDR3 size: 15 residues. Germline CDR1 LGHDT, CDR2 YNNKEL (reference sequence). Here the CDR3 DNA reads TGTGCCAGCAGTTCCACAGGGAACCCACAAGAGACCCAGTACTTC. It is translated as CASSSTGNPQETQYF.

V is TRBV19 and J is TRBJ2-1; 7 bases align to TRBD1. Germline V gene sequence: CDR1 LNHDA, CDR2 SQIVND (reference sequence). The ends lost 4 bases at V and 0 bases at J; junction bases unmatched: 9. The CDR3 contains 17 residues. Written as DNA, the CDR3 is TGTGCCAGTAGTAAACTTCCCGGGACAGCCTCCTACAATGAGCAGTTCTTC. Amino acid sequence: CASSKLPGTASYNEQFF.

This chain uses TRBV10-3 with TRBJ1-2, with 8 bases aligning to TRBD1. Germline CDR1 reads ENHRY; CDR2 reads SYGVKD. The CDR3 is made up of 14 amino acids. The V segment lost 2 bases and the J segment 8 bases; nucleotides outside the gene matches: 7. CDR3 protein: CAISEGPGGRGYTF. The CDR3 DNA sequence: TGTGCCATCAGTGAGGGGCCAGGGGGCAGGGGCTACACCTTC.

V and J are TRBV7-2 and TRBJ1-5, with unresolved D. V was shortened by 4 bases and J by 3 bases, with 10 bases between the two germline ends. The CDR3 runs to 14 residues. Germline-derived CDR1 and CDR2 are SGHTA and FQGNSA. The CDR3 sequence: CASSWEPFNQPQHF. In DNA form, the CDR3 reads TGTGCCAGCAGCTGGGAGCCGTTCAATCAGCCCCAGCATTTT. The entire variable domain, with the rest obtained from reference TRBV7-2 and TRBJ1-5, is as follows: GAGVSQSPSNKVTEKGKDVELRCDPISGHTALYWYRQSLGQGLEFLIYFQGNSAPDKSGLPSDRFSAERTGGSVSTLTIQRTQQEDSAVYLCASSWEPFNQPQHFGDGTRLSIL.

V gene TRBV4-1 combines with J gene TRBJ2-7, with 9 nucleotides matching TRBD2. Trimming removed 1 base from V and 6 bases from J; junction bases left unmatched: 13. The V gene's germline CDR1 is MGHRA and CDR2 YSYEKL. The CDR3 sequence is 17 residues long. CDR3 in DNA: TGCGCCAGCAGCCAAGTAGACATGGGACTAGCACGCGGCGAGCAGTACTTC. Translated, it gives CASSQVDMGLARGEQYF.

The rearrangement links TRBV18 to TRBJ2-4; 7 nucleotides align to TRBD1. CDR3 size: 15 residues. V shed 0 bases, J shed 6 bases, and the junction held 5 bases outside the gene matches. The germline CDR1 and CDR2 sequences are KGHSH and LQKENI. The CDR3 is CASSPPNRGLNIQYF. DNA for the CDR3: TGTGCCAGCTCACCACCGAACAGGGGCCTAAACATTCAGTACTTC.

In nucleotides, the CDR3 is TGTGCCAGCAGTTTATTCGTAGCGGGCGACCTCACAGATACGCAGTATTTT. Translating gives CASSLFVAGDLTDTQYF. The gene calls are TRBV27 and TRBJ2-3; TRBD2 matches at 7 bases. Trimming cost V 1 base and J 2 bases; bases outside gene matches: 9. The CDR3 covers 17 residues. Germline V gene lookup returns CDR1 MNHEY and CDR2 SMNVEV (reference sequence).

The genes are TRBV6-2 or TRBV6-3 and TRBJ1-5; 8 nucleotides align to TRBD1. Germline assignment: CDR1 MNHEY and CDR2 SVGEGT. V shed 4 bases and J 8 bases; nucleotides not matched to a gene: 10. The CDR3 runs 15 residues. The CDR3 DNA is TGTGCCAGCAGTTTCTGGGACAGGCGCATCGAGCCCCAGCATTTT. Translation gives CASSFWDRRIEPQHF.

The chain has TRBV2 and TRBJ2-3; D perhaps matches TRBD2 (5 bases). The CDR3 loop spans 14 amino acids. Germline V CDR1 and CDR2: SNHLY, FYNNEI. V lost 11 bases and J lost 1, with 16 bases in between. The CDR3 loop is CAGPLGPGTDTQYF. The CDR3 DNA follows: TGTGCCGGTCCACTAGGGCCGGGCACAGATACGCAGTATTTT.

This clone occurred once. In nucleotides, the CDR3 is TGCAGCCCCCTGCTCCCCTACCTATACGACAATGAGCAGTTCTTC. Protein sequence: CSPLLPYLYDNEQFF. This chain joins TRBV29-1 and TRBJ2-1, with no clear D. Germline CDR1 and CDR2: SQVTM and ANQGSEA. This CDR3 contains 15 residues. With 8 bases removed from V and 5 bases from J, the gap between germline ends came to 22 bases.

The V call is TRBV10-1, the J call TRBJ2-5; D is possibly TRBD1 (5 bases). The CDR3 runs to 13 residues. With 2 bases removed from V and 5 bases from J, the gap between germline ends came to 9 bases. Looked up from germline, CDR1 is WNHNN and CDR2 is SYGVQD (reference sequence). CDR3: CASSEGARETQYF. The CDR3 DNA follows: TGCGCCAGCAGTGAGGGGGCGCGGGAGACCCAGTACTTC.

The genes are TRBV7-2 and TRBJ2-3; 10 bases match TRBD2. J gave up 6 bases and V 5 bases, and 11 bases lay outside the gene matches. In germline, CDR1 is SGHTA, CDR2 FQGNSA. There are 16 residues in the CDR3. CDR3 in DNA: TGTGCCAGCAGCCGCGGACTAGCGGCACCGCGGGATACGCAGTATTTT. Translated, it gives CASSRGLAAPRDTQYF.

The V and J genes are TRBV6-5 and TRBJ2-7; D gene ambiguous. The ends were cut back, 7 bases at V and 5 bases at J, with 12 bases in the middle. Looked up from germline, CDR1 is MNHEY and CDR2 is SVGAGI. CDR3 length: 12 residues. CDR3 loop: CASTKLSNEQYF. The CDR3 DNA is TGTGCCAGCACCAAGCTAAGCAACGAGCAGTACTTC.

The CDR3 region has the DNA TGTGCCAGCAGCCTCCAACAGGTGACGAACACCGGGGAGCTGTTTTTT. It yields the protein CASSLQQVTNTGELFF. The chain recombines TRBV7-6 with TRBJ2-2, with a tentative D call TRBD1 (5 bases). The CDR3 length is 16 residues. Germline values: CDR1 SGHVS, CDR2 FNYEAQ. V was clipped by 5 bases and J by 0 bases, with 13 bases between them.

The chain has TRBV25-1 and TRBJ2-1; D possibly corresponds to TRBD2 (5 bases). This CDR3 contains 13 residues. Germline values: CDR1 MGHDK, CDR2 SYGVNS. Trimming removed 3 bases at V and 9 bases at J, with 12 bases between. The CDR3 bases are TGTGCCAGCAGTGATGTGCGGACTCCTGAGCAGTTCTTC. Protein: CASSDVRTPEQFF.

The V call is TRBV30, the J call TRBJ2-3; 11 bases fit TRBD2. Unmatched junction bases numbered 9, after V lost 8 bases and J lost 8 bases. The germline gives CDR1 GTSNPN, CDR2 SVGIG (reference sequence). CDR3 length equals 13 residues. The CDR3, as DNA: TGTGCCGAACTAGCGGGAGTGGGGGGTACGCAGTATTTT. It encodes CAELAGVGGTQYF.

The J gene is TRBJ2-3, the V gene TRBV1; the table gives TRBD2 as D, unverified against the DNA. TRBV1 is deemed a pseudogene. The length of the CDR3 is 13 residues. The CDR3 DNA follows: TGCACCACCAAAAGCGGGGCGGGAGATACGCAGTATTTT. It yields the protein CTTKSGAGDTQYF.

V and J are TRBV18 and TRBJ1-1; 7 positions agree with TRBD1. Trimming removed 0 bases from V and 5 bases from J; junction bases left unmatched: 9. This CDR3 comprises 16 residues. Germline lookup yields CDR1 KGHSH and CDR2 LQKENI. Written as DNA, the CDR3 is TGTGCCAGCTCACCACCGAGCTTAGCAGGGGGGACTGAAGCTTTCTTT. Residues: CASSPPSLAGGTEAFF.